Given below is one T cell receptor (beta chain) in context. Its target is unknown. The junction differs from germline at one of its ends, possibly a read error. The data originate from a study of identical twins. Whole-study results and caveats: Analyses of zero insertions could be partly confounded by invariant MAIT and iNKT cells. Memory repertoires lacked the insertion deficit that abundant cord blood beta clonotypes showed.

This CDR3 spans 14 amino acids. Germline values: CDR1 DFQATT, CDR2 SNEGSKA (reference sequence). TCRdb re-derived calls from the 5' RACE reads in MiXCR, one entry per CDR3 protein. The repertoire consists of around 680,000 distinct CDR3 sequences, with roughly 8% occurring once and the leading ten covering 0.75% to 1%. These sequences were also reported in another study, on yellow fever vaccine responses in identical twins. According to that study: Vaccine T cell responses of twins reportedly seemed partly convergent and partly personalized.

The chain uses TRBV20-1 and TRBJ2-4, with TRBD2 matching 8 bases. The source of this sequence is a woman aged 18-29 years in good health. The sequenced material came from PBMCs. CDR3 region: CSASPGGAGTDINF. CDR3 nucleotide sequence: TGCAGTGCTAGTCCCGGGGGGGCGGGCACCGACATCAACTTC.